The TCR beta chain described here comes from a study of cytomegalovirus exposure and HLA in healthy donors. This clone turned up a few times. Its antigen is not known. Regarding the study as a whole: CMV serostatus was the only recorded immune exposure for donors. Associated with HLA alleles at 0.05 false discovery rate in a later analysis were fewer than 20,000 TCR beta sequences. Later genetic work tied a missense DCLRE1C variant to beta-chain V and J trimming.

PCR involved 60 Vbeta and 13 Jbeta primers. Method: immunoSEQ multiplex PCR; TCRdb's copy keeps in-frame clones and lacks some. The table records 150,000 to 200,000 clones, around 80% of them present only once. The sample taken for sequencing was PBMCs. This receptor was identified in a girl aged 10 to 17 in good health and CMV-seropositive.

The chain's CDR3 is CAIGVNEAFF. CDR3 DNA: TGTGCCATCGGTGTAAATGAAGCTTTCTTT. The J gene is TRBJ1-1, the V gene TRBV10-3, with D uncertain. CDR1 and CDR2 (germline): ENHRY, SYGVKD. The V end was cut by 8 bases, the J end by 7 bases, with 8 bases between. There are 10 residues in the CDR3.